This TCR beta chain was recovered during a study of CD8 T cells in ankylosing spondylitis. Findings and limits, study-wide: Earlier authors reported some of these motif variants in reactive arthritis synovial fluid and blood. A motif in TCR beta, a set of under ten highly homologous variants, appeared characteristic of ankylosing spondylitis blood.

The V and J ends lost 4 bases and 3 bases respectively, with 13 bases between them. This CDR3 is 13 amino acids long. Germline V lookup: CDR1 SQVTM, CDR2 ANQGSEA. Details on this clonotype: Its antigen is not known.

Each CDR3 protein gets one entry after TCRdb re-called the 5' RACE reads with MiXCR. Of roughly 240,000 distinct CDR3 sequences listed, roughly a third are singletons. Source material: blood, either unsorted or a sorted T cell fraction (not recorded which). This TCR was sampled from a male donor with ankylosing spondylitis or in good health (not recorded which). This chain connects TRBV29-1 to TRBJ2-7; maybe TRBD2 (6 bases). The CDR3 DNA reads as TGCAGCGTTGGTTGGCAGGGAGGCTACGAGCAGTACTTC. Its translation is CSVGWQGGYEQYF.